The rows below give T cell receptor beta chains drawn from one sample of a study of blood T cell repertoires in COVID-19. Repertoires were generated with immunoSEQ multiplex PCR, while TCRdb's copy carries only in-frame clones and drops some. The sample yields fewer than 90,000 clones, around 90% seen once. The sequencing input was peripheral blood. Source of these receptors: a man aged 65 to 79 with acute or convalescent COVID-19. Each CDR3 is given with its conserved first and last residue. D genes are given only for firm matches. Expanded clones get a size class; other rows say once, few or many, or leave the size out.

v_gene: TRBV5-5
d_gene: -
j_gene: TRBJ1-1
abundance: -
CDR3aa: CASSTTGSTEAFF
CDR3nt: TGTGCCAGCAGCACCACAGGGTCCACTGAAGCTTTCTTT

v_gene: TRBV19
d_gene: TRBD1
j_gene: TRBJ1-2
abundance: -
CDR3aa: CASGDRARGYGYTF
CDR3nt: TGTGCCAGCGGGGACAGGGCCCGAGGCTATGGCTACACCTTC

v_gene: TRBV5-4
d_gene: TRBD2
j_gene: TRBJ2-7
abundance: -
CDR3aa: CASSLTGGFEQYF
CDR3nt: TGTGCCAGCAGCTTGACGGGAGGGTTCGAGCAGTACTTC

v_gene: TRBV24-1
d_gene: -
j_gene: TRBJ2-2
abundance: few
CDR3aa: CATSDPRQGNGELFF
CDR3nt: TGTGCCACCAGTGACCCCCGGCAGGGGAACGGGGAGCTGTTTTTT

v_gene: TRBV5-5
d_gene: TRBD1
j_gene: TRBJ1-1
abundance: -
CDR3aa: CASSLTTQGDTEAFF
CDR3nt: TGTGCCAGCAGCTTGACAACTCAGGGGGACACTGAAGCTTTCTTT

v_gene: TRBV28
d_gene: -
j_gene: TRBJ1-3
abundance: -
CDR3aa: CASSFDRRAGNTIYF
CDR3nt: TGTGCCAGCAGTTTTGACAGGCGGGCGGGAAACACCATATATTTT

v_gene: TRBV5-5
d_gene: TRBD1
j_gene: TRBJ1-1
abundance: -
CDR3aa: CASSSDRGDTEAFF
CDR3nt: TGTGCCAGCAGCTCGGACAGGGGAGACACTGAAGCTTTCTTT

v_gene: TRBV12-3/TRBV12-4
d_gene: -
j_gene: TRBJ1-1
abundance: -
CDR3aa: CASSSRVLKAFF
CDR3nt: TGTGCCAGCAGTTCTCGGGTCCTAAAAGCTTTCTTT

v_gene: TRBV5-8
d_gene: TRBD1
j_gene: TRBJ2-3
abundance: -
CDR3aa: CASRRDSRLPDTQYF
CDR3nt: TGTGCCAGCAGACGGGACAGCCGCCTCCCAGATACGCAGTATTTT

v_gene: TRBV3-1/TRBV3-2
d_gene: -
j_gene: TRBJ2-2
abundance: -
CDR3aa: CASSRYSLSGELFF
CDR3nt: TGTGCCAGCAGTCGCTATAGTCTGTCCGGGGAGCTGTTTTTT

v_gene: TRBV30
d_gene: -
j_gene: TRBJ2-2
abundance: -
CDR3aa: CAWSVRLSNTGELFF
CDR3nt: TGTGCCTGGAGTGTGCGGCTTTCGAACACCGGGGAGCTGTTTTTT